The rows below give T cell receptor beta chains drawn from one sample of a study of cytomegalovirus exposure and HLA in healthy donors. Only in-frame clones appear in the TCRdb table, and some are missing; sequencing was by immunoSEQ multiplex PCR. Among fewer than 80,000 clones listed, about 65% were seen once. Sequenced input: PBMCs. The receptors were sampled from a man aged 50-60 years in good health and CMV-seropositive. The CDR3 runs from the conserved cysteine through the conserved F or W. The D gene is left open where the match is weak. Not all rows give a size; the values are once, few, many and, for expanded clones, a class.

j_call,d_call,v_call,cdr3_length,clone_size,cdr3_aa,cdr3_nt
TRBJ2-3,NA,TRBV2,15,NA,CASTKLAASTDTQYF,TGTGCCAGCACTAAACTAGCAGCCAGCACAGATACGCAGTATTTT
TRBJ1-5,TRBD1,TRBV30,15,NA,CAWSPTGSGNQPQHF,TGTGCCTGGAGTCCGACAGGGTCGGGCAATCAGCCCCAGCATTTT
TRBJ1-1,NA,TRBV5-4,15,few,CASSLGQQMNTEAFF,TGTGCCAGCAGCTTGGGACAGCAGATGAACACTGAAGCTTTCTTT
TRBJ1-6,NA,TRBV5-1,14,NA,CASSLTGTNSPLHF,TGCGCCAGCAGCTTGACAGGGACAAATTCACCCCTCCACTTT
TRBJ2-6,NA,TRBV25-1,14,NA,CASSEESGANVLTF,TGTGCCAGCAGTGAGGAGTCTGGGGCCAACGTCCTGACTTTC
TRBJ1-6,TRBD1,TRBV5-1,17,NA,CASSLEGQGTYNSPLHF,TGCGCCAGCAGCTTGGAGGGACAGGGGACCTATAATTCACCCCTCCACTTT
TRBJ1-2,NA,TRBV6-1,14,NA,CATKGSGSFYGYTF,TGTGCCACGAAGGGGTCGGGCAGCTTCTATGGCTACACCTTC
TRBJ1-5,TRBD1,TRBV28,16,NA,CASSSGTGLRNQPQHF,TGTGCCAGCAGTTCGGGGACAGGGCTTCGCAATCAGCCCCAGCATTTT
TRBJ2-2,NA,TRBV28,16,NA,CASSLFGLTQTGELFF,TGTGCCAGCAGTTTATTTGGACTTACCCAAACCGGGGAGCTGTTTTTT
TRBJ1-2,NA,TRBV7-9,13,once,CASSLDRASGYTF,TGTGCCAGCAGCTTAGACAGGGCGAGTGGCTACACCTTC
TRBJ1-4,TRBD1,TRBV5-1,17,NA,CASSSRTGGGSNEKLFF,TGCGCCAGCAGCTCGAGGACAGGTGGTGGATCTAATGAAAAACTGTTTTTT
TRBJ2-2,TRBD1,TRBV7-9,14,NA,CASLQGARTGELFF,TGTGCCAGTTTACAGGGGGCTAGAACCGGGGAGCTGTTTTTT
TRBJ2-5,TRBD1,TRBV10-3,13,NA,CAISGTGKETQYF,TGTGCCATCAGTGGGACAGGGAAGGAGACCCAGTACTTC
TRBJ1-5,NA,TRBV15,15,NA,CATSRVRQDNQPQHF,TGTGCCACCAGCAGAGTACGGCAGGACAATCAGCCCCAGCATTTT
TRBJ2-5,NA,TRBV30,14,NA,CAWSVLRGRETQYF,TGTGCCTGGAGTGTATTAAGGGGAAGGGAGACCCAGTACTTC
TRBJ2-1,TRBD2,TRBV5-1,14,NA,CASRSSGGSGEQFF,TGCGCCAGCAGGTCCAGCGGGGGATCAGGAGAGCAGTTCTTC
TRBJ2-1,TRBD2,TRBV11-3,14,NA,CASSFGGRGNEQFF,TGTGCCAGCAGCTTCGGCGGGAGAGGAAATGAGCAGTTCTTC
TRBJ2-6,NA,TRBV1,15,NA,CTSSPRSSGANVLTF,TGCACCAGCAGCCCTCGGAGCTCTGGGGCCAACGTCCTGACTTTC
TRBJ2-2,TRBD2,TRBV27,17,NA,CASSAALAGGPAGELFF,TGTGCCAGCAGTGCTGCTCTAGCGGGAGGGCCCGCCGGGGAGCTGTTTTTT
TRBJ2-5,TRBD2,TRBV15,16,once,CATSRPLAGGRETQYF,TGTGCCACCAGCAGGCCCCTAGCGGGGGGTAGGGAGACCCAGTACTTC
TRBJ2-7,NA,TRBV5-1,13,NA,CASSLAGISEQYF,TGCGCCAGCAGCTTGGCCGGGATTTCAGAGCAGTACTTC
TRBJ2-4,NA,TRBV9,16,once,CASPKSSSRNKNIQYF,TGTGCCAGCCCAAAGTCATCCTCGCGGAACAAAAACATTCAGTACTTC
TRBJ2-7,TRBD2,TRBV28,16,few,CASSLALAGVSYEQYF,TGTGCCAGCAGTTTAGCACTAGCGGGAGTCTCCTACGAGCAGTACTTC
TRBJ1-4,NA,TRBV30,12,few,CAWSRQQEKLFF,TGTGCCTGGAGTAGACAGCAGGAAAAACTGTTTTTT
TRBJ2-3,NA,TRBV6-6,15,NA,CASSRVVSGTDTQYF,TGTGCCAGCAGCCGAGTGGTAAGCGGCACAGATACGCAGTATTTT
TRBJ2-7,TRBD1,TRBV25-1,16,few,CASSDPGKGAGYEQYF,TGTGCCAGCAGTGACCCTGGGAAGGGGGCAGGGTACGAGCAGTACTTC
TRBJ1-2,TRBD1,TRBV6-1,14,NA,CASSEGDRVYGYTF,TGTGCCAGCAGTGAAGGGGACAGAGTCTATGGCTACACCTTC
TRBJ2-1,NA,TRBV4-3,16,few,CASSPTGGSSYNEQFF,TGCGCCAGCAGCCCCACTGGCGGCAGCTCCTACAATGAGCAGTTCTTC
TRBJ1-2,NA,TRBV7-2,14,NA,CASSQTMASGGYTF,TGTGCCAGCAGCCAGACCATGGCGTCGGGAGGCTACACCTTC
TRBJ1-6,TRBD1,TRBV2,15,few,CASSPSTGNNSPLHF,TGTGCCAGCAGCCCCTCGACAGGGAACAATTCACCCCTCCACTTT